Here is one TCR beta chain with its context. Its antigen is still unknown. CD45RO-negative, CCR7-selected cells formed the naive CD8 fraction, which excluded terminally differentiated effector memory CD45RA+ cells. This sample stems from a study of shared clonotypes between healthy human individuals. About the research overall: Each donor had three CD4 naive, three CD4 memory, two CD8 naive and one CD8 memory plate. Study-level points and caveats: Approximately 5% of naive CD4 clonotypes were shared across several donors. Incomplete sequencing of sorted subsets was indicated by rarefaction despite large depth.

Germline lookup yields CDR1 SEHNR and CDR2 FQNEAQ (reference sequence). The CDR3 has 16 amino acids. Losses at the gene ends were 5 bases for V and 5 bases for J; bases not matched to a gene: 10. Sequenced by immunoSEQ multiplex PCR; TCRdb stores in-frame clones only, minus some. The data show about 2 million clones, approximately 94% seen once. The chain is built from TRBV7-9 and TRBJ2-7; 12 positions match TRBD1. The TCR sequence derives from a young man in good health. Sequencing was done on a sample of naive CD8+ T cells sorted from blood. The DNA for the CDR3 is TGTGCCAGCAGCCCCATTGGGACAGGGGGCTTTAACGAGCAGTACTTC. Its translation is CASSPIGTGGFNEQYF.